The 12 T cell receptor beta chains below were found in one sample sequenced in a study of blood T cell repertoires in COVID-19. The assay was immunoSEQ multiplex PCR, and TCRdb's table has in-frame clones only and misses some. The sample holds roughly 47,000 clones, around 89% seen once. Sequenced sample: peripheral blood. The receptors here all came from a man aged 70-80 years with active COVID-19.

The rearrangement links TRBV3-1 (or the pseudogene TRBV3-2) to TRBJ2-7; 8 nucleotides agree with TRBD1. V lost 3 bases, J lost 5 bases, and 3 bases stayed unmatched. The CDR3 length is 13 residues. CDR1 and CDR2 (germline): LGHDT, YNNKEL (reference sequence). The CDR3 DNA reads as TGTGCCAGCAGCCATCAACAGGGGGACGAGCAGTACTTC. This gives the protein CASSHQQGDEQYF.

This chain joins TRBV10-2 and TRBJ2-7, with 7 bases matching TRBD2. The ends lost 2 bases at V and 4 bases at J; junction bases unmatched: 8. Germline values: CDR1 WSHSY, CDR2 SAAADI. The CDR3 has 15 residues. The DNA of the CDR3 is TGCGCCAGCAGTGAGAGGGGAGGGGCGAAGTACGAGCAGTACTTC. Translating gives CASSERGGAKYEQYF.

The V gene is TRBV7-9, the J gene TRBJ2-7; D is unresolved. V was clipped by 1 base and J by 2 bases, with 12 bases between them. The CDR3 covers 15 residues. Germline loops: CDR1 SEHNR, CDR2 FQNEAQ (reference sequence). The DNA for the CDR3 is TGTGCCAGCAGCTTAGAGAGTTTGCCCACCTACGAGCAGTACTTC. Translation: CASSLESLPTYEQYF.

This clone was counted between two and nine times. CDR3 DNA sequence: TGCGCCAGCAGCTTGTTAGACAGCGCCTACGAGCAGTACTTC. Residues: CASSLLDSAYEQYF. V and J are TRBV5-1 and TRBJ2-7; tentatively, D is TRBD1 (5 bases). The CDR3 covers 14 residues. Germline V gene lookup returns CDR1 SGHRS and CDR2 YFSETQ. V was pared by 1 base and J by 2 bases, with 10 bases between.

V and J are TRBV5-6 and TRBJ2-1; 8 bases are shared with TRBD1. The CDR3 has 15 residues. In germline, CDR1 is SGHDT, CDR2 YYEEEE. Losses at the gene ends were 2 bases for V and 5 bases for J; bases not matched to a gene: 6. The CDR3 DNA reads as TGTGCCAGCAGCTTCGGACAGGGATTTAACAATGAGCAGTTCTTC. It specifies CASSFGQGFNNEQFF.

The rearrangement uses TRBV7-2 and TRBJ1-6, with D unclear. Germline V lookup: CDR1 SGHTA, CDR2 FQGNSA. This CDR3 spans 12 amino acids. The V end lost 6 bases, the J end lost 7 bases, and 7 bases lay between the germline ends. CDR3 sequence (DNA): TGTGCCAGCAGTCACCAGAATTCACCCCTCCACTTT. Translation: CASSHQNSPLHF.

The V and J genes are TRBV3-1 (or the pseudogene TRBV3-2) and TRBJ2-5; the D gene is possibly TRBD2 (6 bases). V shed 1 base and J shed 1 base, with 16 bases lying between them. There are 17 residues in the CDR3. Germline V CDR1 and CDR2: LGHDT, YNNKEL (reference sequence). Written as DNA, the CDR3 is TGTGCCAGCAGCCAAGCCTCTCGCGGGGCAATCCAAGAGACCCAGTACTTC. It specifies CASSQASRGAIQETQYF.

The CDR3 nucleotides read TGTGCCAGTCGAACAGGGGCAACTAATGAAAAACTGTTTTTT. It translates to CASRTGATNEKLFF. The V and J genes are TRBV6-5 and TRBJ1-4; 7 bases align to TRBD1. V lost 9 bases, J lost 0 bases, and 4 bases stayed unmatched. The V gene's germline CDR1 is MNHEY and CDR2 SVGAGI. The CDR3 has 14 amino acids.

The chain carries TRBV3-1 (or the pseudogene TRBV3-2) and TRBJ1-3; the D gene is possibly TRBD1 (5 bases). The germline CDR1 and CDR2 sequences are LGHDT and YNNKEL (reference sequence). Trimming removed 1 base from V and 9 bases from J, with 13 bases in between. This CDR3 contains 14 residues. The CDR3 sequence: CASSQAGTGFTIYF. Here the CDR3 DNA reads TGTGCCAGCAGCCAAGCGGGTACAGGTTTCACCATATATTTT.

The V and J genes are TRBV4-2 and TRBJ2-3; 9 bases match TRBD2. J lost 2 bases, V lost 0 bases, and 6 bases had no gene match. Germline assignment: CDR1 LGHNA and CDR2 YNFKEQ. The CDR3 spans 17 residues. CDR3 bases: TGTGCCAGCAGCCAAGACCCAGCGGGGGGTTTCACAGATACGCAGTATTTT. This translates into CASSQDPAGGFTDTQYF.

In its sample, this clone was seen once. The CDR3 DNA follows: TGTGCCAGTAGTCCCCGCCCGACAGAAAACTATGGCTACACCTTC. It encodes CASSPRPTENYGYTF. The V call is TRBV19, the J call TRBJ1-2; a possible D gene is TRBD1 (5 bases). CDR3 length equals 15 residues. Germline values: CDR1 LNHDA, CDR2 SQIVND (reference sequence). The germline V and J ends were trimmed by 5 bases and 2 bases, with 15 bases remaining between them.

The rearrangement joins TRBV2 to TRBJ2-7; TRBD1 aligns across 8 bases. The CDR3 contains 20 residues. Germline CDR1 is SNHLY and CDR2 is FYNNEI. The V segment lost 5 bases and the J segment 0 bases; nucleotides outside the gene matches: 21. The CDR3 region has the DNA TGTGCCAGCAGTCCCGTTTTAACGGGCAGGGGGCGACGAGACTCCTACGAGCAGTACTTC. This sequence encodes CASSPVLTGRGRRDSYEQYF.